Reported below is one T cell receptor beta chain. This sample is drawn from a study of T cell responses to AZD1222 COVID-19 vaccine. Produced via immunoSEQ multiplex PCR; TCRdb's table is partial and in-frame only. The table includes roughly 140,000 clones, around four fifths detected once. The length of the CDR3 is 15 residues. J lost 0 bases, V lost 4 bases, and 7 bases had no gene match. Germline values: CDR1 SGHRS, CDR2 YFSETQ. The sequence came from an adult in good health. The chain employs TRBV5-1 and TRBJ2-7, with TRBD2 matching 7 bases. This specimen consisted of peripheral blood, obtained on day 0 of MenACWY control vaccination. DNA of the CDR3: TGCGCCAGCAGCAGGGACTACGGGCTCTCCTACGAGCAGTACTTC. Amino acid sequence: CASSRDYGLSYEQYF.